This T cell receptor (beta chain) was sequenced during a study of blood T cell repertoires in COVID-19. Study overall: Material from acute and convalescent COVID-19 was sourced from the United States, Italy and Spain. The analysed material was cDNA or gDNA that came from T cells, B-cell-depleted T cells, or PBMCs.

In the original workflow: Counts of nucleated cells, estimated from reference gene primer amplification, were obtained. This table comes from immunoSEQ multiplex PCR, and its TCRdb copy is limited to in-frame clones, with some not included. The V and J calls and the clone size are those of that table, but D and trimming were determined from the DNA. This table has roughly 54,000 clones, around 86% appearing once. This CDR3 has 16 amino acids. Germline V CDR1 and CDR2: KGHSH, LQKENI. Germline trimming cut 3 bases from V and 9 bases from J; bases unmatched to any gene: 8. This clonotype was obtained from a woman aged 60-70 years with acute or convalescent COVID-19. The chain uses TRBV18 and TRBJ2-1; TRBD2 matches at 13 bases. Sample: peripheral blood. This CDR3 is CASSPPGTSGTREQFF. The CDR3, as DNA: TGTGCCAGCTCACCTCCCGGGACTAGCGGGACCCGTGAGCAGTTCTTC.